Listed here are 9 T cell receptor beta chains from one sample, sequenced in a study of blood T cell repertoires in COVID-19. The data were produced by immunoSEQ multiplex PCR, yet TCRdb's version contains in-frame clones alone and is incomplete. The table lists some 150,000 clones, less than 90% of them singletons. Sequenced material: PBMCs or T cells enriched from blood (not recorded which). These receptors were obtained from a woman in her forties or fifties who had been exposed to COVID-19.

The V call is TRBV7-9, the J call TRBJ1-2; no definite D call. With 5 bases removed from V and 0 bases from J, the gap between germline ends came to 13 bases. Per the germline V gene, CDR1 is SEHNR and CDR2 is FQNEAQ (reference sequence). The CDR3 consists of 15 residues. CDR3 amino acids: CASSPKAGANYGYTF. The CDR3 DNA sequence: TGTGCCAGCAGCCCGAAGGCGGGAGCTAACTATGGCTACACCTTC.

V usage is TRBV4-3 and J usage is TRBJ1-1, with 7 bases fitting TRBD1. V was clipped by 1 base and J by 5 bases; unmatched bases: 4. Germline V gives CDR1 LGHNA, CDR2 YSLEER. The CDR3 totals 14 residues. DNA for the CDR3: TGCGCCAGCAGCCAAGTACAGGGGTATACTGAAGCTTTCTTT. Translated: CASSQVQGYTEAFF.

The genes are TRBV6-2 or TRBV6-3 and TRBJ1-5; perhaps TRBD1 as D (5 bases). CDR3 length: 14 residues. Trimming took off 2 bases at V and 1 base at J, with 6 bases between the two ends. Germline-derived CDR1 and CDR2 are MNHEY and SVGEGT. The CDR3 DNA follows: TGTGCCAGCAGTTACGCAGGGAGCAATCAGCCCCAGCATTTT. This translates into CASSYAGSNQPQHF.

The rearrangement links TRBV7-3 to TRBJ1-1; TRBD1 matches 7 bases. V lost 5 bases, J lost 8 bases, and 11 bases stayed unmatched. This CDR3 is 14 amino acids long. Germline V gene lookup returns CDR1 SGHTA and CDR2 FQGTGA. The CDR3 sequence is CASSPIAGTVEAFF. DNA of the CDR3: TGTGCCAGCAGCCCTATAGCCGGGACAGTAGAAGCTTTCTTT.

J is TRBJ1-5 and V is TRBV10-3, with D unclear. Trimming left V 7 bases short and J 2 bases short, with 9 bases between. The CDR3 runs 13 residues. Germline assignment: CDR1 ENHRY and CDR2 SYGVKD. CDR3 DNA sequence: TGTGCCATCATGGGCCGGCGCAATCAGCCCCAGCATTTT. Amino acids: CAIMGRRNQPQHF.

The chain joins TRBV5-4 to TRBJ1-1; D gene ambiguous. This CDR3 region has 13 residues. The germline V and J ends were trimmed by 7 bases and 1 base, with 11 bases remaining between them. Germline loops: CDR1 SGHNT, CDR2 YYREEE (reference sequence). The CDR3 here is CASGGGQNTEAFF. CDR3 bases: TGTGCCAGCGGAGGAGGGCAGAACACTGAAGCTTTCTTT.

This rearrangement joins TRBV4-3 to TRBJ2-2, with 9 bases identical to TRBD1. In germline, CDR1 is LGHNA, CDR2 YSLEER. This CDR3 comprises 16 residues. Trimming cost V 1 base and J 0 bases; bases outside gene matches: 0. This CDR3 reads CASSQGTGANTGELFF. As DNA, the CDR3 is TGCGCCAGCAGCCAAGGGACAGGGGCGAACACCGGGGAGCTGTTTTTT.

The chain combines TRBV21-1 with TRBJ1-2. TRBV21-1 is marked as a pseudogene. This CDR3 is built from 15 residues. In nucleotides, the CDR3 is TGTGCCAGCAGCAAAGTTGCGGGTCTTTATTATGGCTACACCTTC. Its protein product is CASSKVAGLYYGYTF.

The genes are TRBV9 and TRBJ2-3; D ambiguous. V was trimmed by 4 bases and J by 6 bases, leaving 6 bases between them. CDR1 is SGDLS and CDR2 is YYNGEE in the germline V gene. The CDR3 is made up of 11 amino acids. CDR3 residues: CASSTRDTQYF. DNA of the CDR3: TGTGCCAGCAGCACTCGGGATACGCAGTATTTT.